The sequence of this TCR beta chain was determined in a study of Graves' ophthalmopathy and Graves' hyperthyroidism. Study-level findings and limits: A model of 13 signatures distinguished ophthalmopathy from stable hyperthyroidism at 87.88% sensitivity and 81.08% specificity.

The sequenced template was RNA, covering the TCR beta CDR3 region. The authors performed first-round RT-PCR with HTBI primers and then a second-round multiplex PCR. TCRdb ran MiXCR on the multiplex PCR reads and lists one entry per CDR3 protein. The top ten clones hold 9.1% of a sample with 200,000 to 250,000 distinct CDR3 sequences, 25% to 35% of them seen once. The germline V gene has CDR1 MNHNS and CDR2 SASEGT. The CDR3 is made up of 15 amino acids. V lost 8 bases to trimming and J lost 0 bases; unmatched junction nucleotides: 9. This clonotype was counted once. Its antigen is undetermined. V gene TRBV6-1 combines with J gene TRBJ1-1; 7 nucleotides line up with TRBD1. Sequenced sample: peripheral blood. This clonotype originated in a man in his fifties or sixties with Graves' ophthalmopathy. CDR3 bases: TGTGCCAGCTGGGTGTACGACAGGGTGAACACTGAAGCTTTCTTT. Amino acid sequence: CASWVYDRVNTEAFF.